Presented here are 19 T cell receptor beta chains from one specimen sequenced in a study of post-analysis software for immune sequencing data. Each TCR beta cDNA library carried unique molecular identifiers. Using its own MiXCR run on the PCR reads, TCRdb lists one record per CDR3 protein. Of 740,000 or so distinct CDR3 sequences in the sample, approximately 57% were seen once. General study findings and limits: Patients carried roughly five TRBV segments more frequently than controls did, and TRBV5-6, TRBV5-1 and TRBV20-1 were among them.

Their antigen targets remain unknown. Specimen: blood. Every receptor here comes from a girl aged 5-17 years with multiple sclerosis.

This rearrangement joins TRBV19 to TRBJ1-5; perhaps TRBD1 as D (6 bases). V was clipped by 1 base and J by 7 bases, with 14 bases between them. The CDR3 loop spans 15 amino acids. Germline V gene data show CDR1 as LNHDA and CDR2 as SQIVND (reference sequence). CDR3 in DNA: TGTGCCAGTAGTATAGTCGCAGGGGTGGGGCAGCCCCAGCATTTT. Its protein product is CASSIVAGVGQPQHF.

The chain joins TRBV3-1 to TRBJ1-5; a possible D gene is TRBD1 (5 bases). This CDR3 spans 14 amino acids. Looked up from germline, CDR1 is LGHDT and CDR2 is YNNKEL (reference sequence). Between the trimmed V and J ends, which lost 8 bases and 0 bases, there was a span of 11 bases. Here the CDR3 DNA reads TGTGCCAGCGCCGGGGGATATAGCAATCAGCCCCAGCATTTT. Amino acid sequence: CASAGGYSNQPQHF. The full variable domain, in which reference TRBV3-1 and TRBJ1-5 provide the parts outside the CDR3, is DTAVSQTPKYLVTQMGNDKSIKCEQNLGHDTMYWYKQDSKKFLKIMFSYNNKELIINETVPNRFSPKSPDKAHLNLHINSLELGDSAVYFCASAGGYSNQPQHFGDGTRLSIL.

The CDR3 sequence: CASSFDRVRYTF. CDR3 nucleotide sequence: TGTGCCAGCAGTTTTGACAGGGTTCGCTACACCTTC. The V and J genes are TRBV6-5 and TRBJ1-2, with 7 bases identical to TRBD1. CDR1 is MNHEY, CDR2 SVGAGI, per germline. This CDR3 region has 12 residues. The V segment lost 4 bases and the J segment 9 bases; nucleotides outside the gene matches: 5.

This chain uses TRBV12-3 or TRBV12-4 with TRBJ1-4; D gene ambiguous. There are 14 residues in the CDR3. V shed 5 bases and J shed 5 bases, with 12 bases lying between them. The CDR3 here is CASSPGRRNEKLFF. CDR3 DNA sequence: TGTGCCAGCAGTCCCGGACGGAGAAATGAAAAACTGTTTTTT.

This clonotype was found a few times. At one boundary the junction diverges from the germline segment, which might be a read error. The rearrangement links TRBV5-1 to TRBJ1-2; no reliable D call. Germline CDR1 SGHRS, CDR2 YFSETQ. The CDR3 extends over 11 amino acids. The CDR3 nucleotides are TGTGCCAGCAGTGAAAACTATGGCTACACCTTC. Translation gives CASSENYGYTF.

In the case of this clonotype: At one end, the junction sequence differs from germline, possibly due to a read error. The J gene is TRBJ2-1, the V gene TRBV27, with TRBD2 matching 16 bases. Per germline, CDR1 MNHEY and CDR2 SMNVEV (reference sequence). The CDR3 contains 19 residues. The CDR3 region is CAGSSGTSGRAGAYNEQFF. CDR3 coding DNA: TGTGCCGGCAGTAGTGGGACTAGCGGGAGGGCCGGGGCCTACAATGAGCAGTTCTTC.

The chain links TRBV7-9 to TRBJ2-1; no clear D. Near its end, the DNA agrees better with TRBJ2-7, so the J call may be wrong. Germline-derived CDR1 and CDR2 are SEHNR and FQNEAQ (reference sequence). CDR3 length: 14 residues. The CDR3: CASSLASLSYEQYF. In nucleotides, the CDR3 is TGTGCCAGCAGCTTAGCGTCTCTCAGCTACGAGCAGTACTTC.

This chain uses TRBV5-1 with TRBJ2-1; 8 positions agree with TRBD2. CDR3 length: 15 residues. Germline CDR1 reads SGHRS; CDR2 reads YFSETQ. V shed 0 bases, J shed 9 bases, and the junction held 8 bases outside the gene matches. The CDR3 DNA reads as TGCGCCAGCAGCTTGGATCCGGGAGGGGCGGCTGAGCAGTTCTTC. Amino acids: CASSLDPGGAAEQFF.

The rearrangement links TRBV27 to TRBJ2-7; 10 bases fit TRBD1. This CDR3 has 14 residues. V lost 4 bases and J lost 4; bases outside the gene matches: 4. Germline CDR1 and CDR2: MNHEY and SMNVEV (reference sequence). The DNA of the CDR3 is TGTGCCAGCAGTTGGGGGACAGGGGTATACGAGCAGTACTTC. This codes for CASSWGTGVYEQYF.

This chain joins TRBV7-9 and TRBJ2-5; D ambiguous. V was pared by 7 bases and J by 9 bases, with 15 bases between. In germline, CDR1 is SEHNR, CDR2 FQNEAQ (reference sequence). There are 12 residues in the CDR3. CDR3 DNA sequence: TGTGCCAGCACCTCAGGACCCGCGTCCCAGTACTTC. It codes for CASTSGPASQYF.

This clonotype occurred once. The chain combines TRBV29-1 with TRBJ2-1, with 13 positions matching TRBD2. The trim removed 4 bases at V and 12 bases at J, leaving 9 bases unmatched. The length of the CDR3 is 14 residues. Germline V gene lookup returns CDR1 SQVTM and CDR2 ANQGSEA. CDR3 nucleotides: TGCAGCGTTGCTGGACTAGCGGGAGCCCCAGGGCAGTTCTTC. Amino acids: CSVAGLAGAPGQFF.

This sequence joins TRBV4-1 and TRBJ2-7, with D uncertain. V was cut by 1 base and J by 0 bases, with 10 bases left in between. Germline CDR1 and CDR2: MGHRA and YSYEKL. The CDR3 totals 15 residues. CDR3 DNA sequence: TGCGCCAGCAGCCAAGTGTATGGAAGCTCCTACGAGCAGTACTTC. It encodes CASSQVYGSSYEQYF.

This clonotype occurred a few times. J is TRBJ1-2 and V is TRBV6-2 or TRBV6-3, with 8 nucleotides matching TRBD1. This CDR3 comprises 14 residues. Germline values: CDR1 MNHEY, CDR2 SVGEGT. Trimming removed 7 bases from V and 6 bases from J; junction bases left unmatched: 10. DNA of the CDR3: TGTGCCAGCACCTTCCGACAGGGGAGTCATGGCTACACCTTC. It codes for CASTFRQGSHGYTF.

This clonotype was observed a handful of times. The chain combines TRBV4-1 with TRBJ2-7, with D perhaps matching TRBD1 or TRBD2 (5 bases each). Between the trimmed V and J ends, which lost 5 bases and 0 bases, there was a span of 14 bases. Germline CDR1 and CDR2: MGHRA and YSYEKL. This CDR3 comprises 15 residues. The CDR3 DNA reads TGCGCCAGCAGCGAAACCGGGACGGCCTCCTACGAGCAGTACTTC. This codes for CASSETGTASYEQYF.

V usage is TRBV20-1 and J usage is TRBJ2-1, with TRBD2 identical over 12 bases. The J segment lost 14 bases and the V segment lost 0 bases, leaving 11 bases of the junction unmatched. This CDR3 is built from 15 residues. From germline, CDR1 is DFQATT and CDR2 SNEGSKA (reference sequence). The CDR3 sequence is CSARDYLAGGPSEFF. The DNA of the CDR3 is TGCAGTGCTAGAGATTATCTAGCGGGGGGGCCTTCGGAGTTCTTC.

The genes are TRBV7-2 and TRBJ2-3; no definite D call. This CDR3 is 16 amino acids long. V dropped 1 base and J dropped 2 bases, with 13 bases sitting between them. CDR1 and CDR2 from the germline V gene are SGHTA and FQGNSA. The CDR3 DNA sequence: TGTGCCAGCAGCTTAGGGTCGGGCTCCCACACAGATACGCAGTATTTT. Protein sequence: CASSLGSGSHTDTQYF.

V gene TRBV15 combines with J gene TRBJ2-5, with 8 bases that match TRBD1. The CDR3 is 14 amino acids. Per germline, CDR1 LNHNV and CDR2 YYDKDF (reference sequence). V gave up 5 bases and J gave up 5 bases; unmatched junction bases: 7. The DNA for the CDR3 is TGTGCCACCAGCGTCTACAGGGGGAGGGAGACCCAGTACTTC. The encoded protein is CATSVYRGRETQYF. Supplemented by reference TRBV15 and TRBJ2-5, the full variable domain reads DAMVIQNPRYQVTQFGKPVTLSCSQTLNHNVMYWYQQKSSQAPKLLFHYYDKDFNNEADTPDNFQSRRPNTSFCFLDIRSPGLGDTAMYLCATSVYRGRETQYFGPGTRLLVL.

V is TRBV7-9 and J is TRBJ1-3, with D uncertain. Trimming removed 2 bases from V and 2 bases from J, with 13 bases in between. The CDR3 covers 16 residues. Germline lookup yields CDR1 SEHNR and CDR2 FQNEAQ (reference sequence). This CDR3 reads CASSLLSGIPGNTIYF. CDR3 nucleotides: TGTGCCAGCAGCTTACTCTCCGGCATCCCTGGAAACACCATATATTTT.

The chain combines TRBV20-1 with TRBJ2-7, with 10 bases fitting TRBD2. The tail of the sequence fits TRBJ2-5 better, so the J call may be wrong. The CDR3 has 15 residues. Germline CDR1 is DFQATT and CDR2 is SNEGSKA (reference sequence). This CDR3 is CSAPDSGGTKETQYF. CDR3 DNA: TGCAGTGCCCCGGATAGCGGGGGGACTAAGGAGACCCAGTACTTC.